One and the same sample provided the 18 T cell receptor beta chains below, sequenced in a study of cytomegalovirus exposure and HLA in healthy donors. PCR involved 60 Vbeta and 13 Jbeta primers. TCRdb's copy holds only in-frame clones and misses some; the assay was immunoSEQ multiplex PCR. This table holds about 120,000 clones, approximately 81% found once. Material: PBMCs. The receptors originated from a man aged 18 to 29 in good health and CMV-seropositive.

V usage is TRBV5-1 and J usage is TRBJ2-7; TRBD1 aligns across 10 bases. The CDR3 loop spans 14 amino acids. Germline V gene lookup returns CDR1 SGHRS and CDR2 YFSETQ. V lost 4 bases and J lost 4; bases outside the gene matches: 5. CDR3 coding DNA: TGCGCCAGCAGCCCCGGGACAGGGGAATACGAGCAGTACTTC. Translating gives CASSPGTGEYEQYF.

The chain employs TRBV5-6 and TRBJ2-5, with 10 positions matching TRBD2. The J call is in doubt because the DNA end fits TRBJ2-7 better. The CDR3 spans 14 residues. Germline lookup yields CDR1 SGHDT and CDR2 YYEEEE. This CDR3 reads CASSPEASGGEQYF. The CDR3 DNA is TGTGCCAGCAGCCCGGAGGCTAGCGGGGGCGAGCAGTACTTC.

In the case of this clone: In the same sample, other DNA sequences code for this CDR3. CDR3 sequence reads: CASSQNRNSGNTIYF. In DNA form, the CDR3 reads TGTGCCAGCAGTCAAAACAGAAACTCTGGAAACACCATATATTTT. J is TRBJ1-3 and V is TRBV6-5; D gene ambiguous. This CDR3 region has 15 residues. Trimming stripped 5 bases from V and 0 bases from J, with 11 bases between. Germline V gene data show CDR1 as MNHEY and CDR2 as SVGAGI.

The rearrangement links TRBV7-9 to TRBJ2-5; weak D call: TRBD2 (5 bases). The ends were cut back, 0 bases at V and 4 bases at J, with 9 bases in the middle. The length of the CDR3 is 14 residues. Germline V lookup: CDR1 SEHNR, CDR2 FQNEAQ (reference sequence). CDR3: CASSLAGSTETQYF. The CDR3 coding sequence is TGTGCCAGCAGCTTAGCTGGGAGCACAGAGACCCAGTACTTC.

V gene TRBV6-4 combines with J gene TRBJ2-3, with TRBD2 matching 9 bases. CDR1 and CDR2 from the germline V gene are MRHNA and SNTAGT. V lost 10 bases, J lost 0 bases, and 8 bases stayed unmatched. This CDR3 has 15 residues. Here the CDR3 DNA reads TGTGCCACCCGAAAGCGGGGGGAAAGCACAGATACGCAGTATTTT. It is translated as CATRKRGESTDTQYF.

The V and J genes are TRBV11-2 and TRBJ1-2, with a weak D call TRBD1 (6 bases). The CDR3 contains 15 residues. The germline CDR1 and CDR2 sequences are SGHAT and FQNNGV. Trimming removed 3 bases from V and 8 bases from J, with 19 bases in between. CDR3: CASSFGQNSRVGYTF. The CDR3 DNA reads TGTGCCAGCAGCTTCGGACAGAACTCTCGGGTGGGCTACACCTTC. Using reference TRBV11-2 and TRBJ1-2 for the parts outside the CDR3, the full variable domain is EAGVAQSPRYKIIEKRQSVAFWCNPISGHATLYWYQQILGQGPKLLIQFQNNGVVDDSQLPKDRFSAERLKGVDSTLKIQPAKLEDSAVYLCASSFGQNSRVGYTFGSGTRLTVV.

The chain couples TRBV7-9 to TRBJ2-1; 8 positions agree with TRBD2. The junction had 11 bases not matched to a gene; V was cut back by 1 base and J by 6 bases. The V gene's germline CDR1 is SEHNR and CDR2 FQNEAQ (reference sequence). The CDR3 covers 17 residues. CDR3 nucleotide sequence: TGTGCCAGCAGCTTAGTTCGCCCAGCGGGGGACATCAATGAGCAGTTCTTC. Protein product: CASSLVRPAGDINEQFF.

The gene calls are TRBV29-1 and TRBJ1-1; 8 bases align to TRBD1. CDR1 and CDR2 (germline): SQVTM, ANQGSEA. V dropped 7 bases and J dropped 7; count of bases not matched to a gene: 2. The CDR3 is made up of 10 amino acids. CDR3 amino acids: CSGGTGEAFF. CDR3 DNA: TGCAGCGGCGGGACAGGTGAAGCTTTCTTT.

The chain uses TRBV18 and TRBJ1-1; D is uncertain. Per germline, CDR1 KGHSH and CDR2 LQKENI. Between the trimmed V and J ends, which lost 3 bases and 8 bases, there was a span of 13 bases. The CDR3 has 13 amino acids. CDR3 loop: CASSPPQRPEAFF. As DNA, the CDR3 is TGTGCCAGCTCACCCCCGCAGAGGCCAGAAGCTTTCTTT.

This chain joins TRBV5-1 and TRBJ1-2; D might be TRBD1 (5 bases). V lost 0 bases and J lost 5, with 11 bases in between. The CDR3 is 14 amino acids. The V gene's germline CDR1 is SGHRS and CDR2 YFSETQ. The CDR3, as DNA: TGCGCCAGCAGCTTGGAAGGCAGGGAATATGGCTACACCTTC. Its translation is CASSLEGREYGYTF.

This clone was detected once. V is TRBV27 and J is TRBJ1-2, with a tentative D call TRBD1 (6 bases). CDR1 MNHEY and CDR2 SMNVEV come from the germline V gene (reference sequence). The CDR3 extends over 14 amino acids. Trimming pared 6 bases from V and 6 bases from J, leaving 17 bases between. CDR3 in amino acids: CASSPSPRGDGYTF. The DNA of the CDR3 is TGTGCCAGCAGCCCTTCTCCCAGGGGAGATGGCTACACCTTC.

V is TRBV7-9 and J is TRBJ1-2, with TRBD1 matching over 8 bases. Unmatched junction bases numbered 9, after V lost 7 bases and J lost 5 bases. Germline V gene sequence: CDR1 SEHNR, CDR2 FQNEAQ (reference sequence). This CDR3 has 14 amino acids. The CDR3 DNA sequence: TGTGCCAGCATGGACCCGGGACAGGCTTATGGCTACACCTTC. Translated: CASMDPGQAYGYTF.

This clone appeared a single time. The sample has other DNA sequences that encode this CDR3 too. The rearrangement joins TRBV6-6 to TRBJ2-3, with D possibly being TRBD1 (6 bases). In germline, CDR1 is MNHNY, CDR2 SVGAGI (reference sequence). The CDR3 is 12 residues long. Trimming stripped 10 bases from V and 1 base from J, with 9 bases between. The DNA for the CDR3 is TGTGCCACCCGACAGGGCACAGATACGCAGTATTTT. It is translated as CATRQGTDTQYF.

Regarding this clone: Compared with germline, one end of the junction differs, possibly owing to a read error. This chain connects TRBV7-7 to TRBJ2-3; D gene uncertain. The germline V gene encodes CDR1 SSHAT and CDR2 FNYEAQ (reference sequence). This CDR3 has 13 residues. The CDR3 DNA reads TGTGCTAGCAGCTTGTCCTTAGCAGATACGCAGTATTTT. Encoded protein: CASSLSLADTQYF.

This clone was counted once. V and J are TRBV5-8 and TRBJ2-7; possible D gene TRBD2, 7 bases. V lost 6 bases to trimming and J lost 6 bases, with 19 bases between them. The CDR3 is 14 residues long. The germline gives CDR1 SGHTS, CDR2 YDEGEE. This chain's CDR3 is CASKRGRAYSEQYF. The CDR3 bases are TGTGCCAGCAAAAGGGGGAGGGCCTATAGCGAGCAGTACTTC.

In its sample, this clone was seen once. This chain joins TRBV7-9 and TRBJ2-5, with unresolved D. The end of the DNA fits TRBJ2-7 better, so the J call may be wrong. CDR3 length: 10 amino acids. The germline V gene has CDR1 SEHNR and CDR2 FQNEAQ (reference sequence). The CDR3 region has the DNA TGTGCCAGCAGCGGTAACGAGCAGTACTTC. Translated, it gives CASSGNEQYF.

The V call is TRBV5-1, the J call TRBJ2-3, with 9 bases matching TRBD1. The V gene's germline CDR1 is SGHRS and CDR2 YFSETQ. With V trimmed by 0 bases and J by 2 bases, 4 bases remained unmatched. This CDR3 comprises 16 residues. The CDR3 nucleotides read TGCGCCAGCAGCTTGGCCGGACAGGGGACCACAGATACGCAGTATTTT. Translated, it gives CASSLAGQGTTDTQYF.

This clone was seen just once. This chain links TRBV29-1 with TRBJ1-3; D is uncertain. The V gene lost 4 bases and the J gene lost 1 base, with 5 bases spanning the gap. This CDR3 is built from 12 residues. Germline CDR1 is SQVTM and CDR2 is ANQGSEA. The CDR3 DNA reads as TGCAGCGTTGGGGCATCTGGAAACACCATATATTTT. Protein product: CSVGASGNTIYF.